These 10 T cell receptor beta chains originate from one sample sequenced in a study of Graves' ophthalmopathy and Graves' hyperthyroidism. Amplification of TCR beta CDR3 regions used RNA transcripts. First-round RT-PCR with HTBI primers preceded a second-round multiplex PCR. TCRdb re-called the multiplex PCR reads with MiXCR, one entry per CDR3 protein. The sample records about 370,000 distinct CDR3 sequences, about 17% being singletons. What was sequenced was peripheral blood. Receptors were obtained from an adult woman with stable Graves' hyperthyroidism.

This clonotype was recorded many times. The chain joins TRBV29-1 to TRBJ2-4, with 10 bases lining up with TRBD2. CDR1 and CDR2 (germline): SQVTM, ANQGSEA. V shed 5 bases, J shed 7 bases, and the junction held 8 bases outside the gene matches. The CDR3 extends over 14 amino acids. The CDR3, as DNA: TGCAGCGTTCAGCTAGCGGGAGTCGCGAACATTCAGTACTTC. Its protein is CSVQLAGVANIQYF.

This clonotype was seen many times. This sequence joins TRBV7-2 and TRBJ2-7; 12 bases align to TRBD2. There are 15 residues in the CDR3. In germline, CDR1 is SGHTA, CDR2 FQGNSA. V gave up 6 bases and J gave up 1 base; unmatched junction bases: 4. In DNA form, the CDR3 reads TGTGCCAGCAGAAAGACTAGCGGGAGATCCTACGAGCAGTACTTC. It yields the protein CASRKTSGRSYEQYF.

The chain uses TRBV4-2 and TRBJ1-2, with 9 bases aligning to TRBD1. After removal of 1 base from V and 6 bases from J, the junction contained 6 bases not matched to a gene. Germline CDR1 and CDR2: LGHNA and YNFKEQ. The CDR3 loop spans 15 amino acids. CDR3 sequence: CASSQVQGAKDGYTF. Written as DNA, the CDR3 is TGTGCCAGCAGCCAAGTACAGGGGGCGAAGGATGGCTACACCTTC.

The table lists this clonotype with many counts. The chain recombines TRBV28 with TRBJ1-1; possible D gene TRBD1, 6 bases. V gave up 8 bases and J gave up 3 bases, with 10 bases separating them. CDR1 and CDR2 (germline): MDHEN, SYDVKM. This CDR3 has 12 residues. Here the CDR3 DNA reads TGTGCCAGCTGTACAGGGTACACTGAAGCTTTCTTT. This sequence encodes CASCTGYTEAFF.

The CDR3 bases are TGTGCCCTGGATGAACGGCTCAGCTACGAGCAGTACTTC. Residues: CALDERLSYEQYF. This sequence joins TRBV30 and TRBJ2-7; D call uncertain. Germline V gene sequence: CDR1 GTSNPN, CDR2 SVGIG (reference sequence). Deletions cut 8 bases from V and 3 bases from J, with 17 bases between. The CDR3 totals 13 residues. Supplemented by reference TRBV30 and TRBJ2-7, the full variable domain reads SQTIHQWPATLVQPVGSPLSLECTVEGTSNPNLYWYRQAAGRGLQLLFYSVGIGQISSEVPQNLSASRPQDRQFILSSKKLLLSDSGFYLCALDERLSYEQYFGPGTRLTVT.

V gene TRBV12-3 or TRBV12-4 combines with J gene TRBJ2-4; D may be TRBD1 (6 bases). V was clipped by 6 bases and J by 10 bases, with 16 bases between them. This CDR3 is 13 amino acids long. CDR3 DNA sequence: TGTGCCAGCAGCCTCACCGGGACAAGAATTCAGTACTTC. This gives the protein CASSLTGTRIQYF.

Ten or more counts support this clonotype. This sequence joins TRBV6-1 and TRBJ1-1, with 7 bases lining up with TRBD1. The CDR3 is made up of 14 amino acids. Trimming removed 8 bases from V and 3 bases from J; junction bases left unmatched: 9. Germline V CDR1 and CDR2: MNHNS, SASEGT. This CDR3 is CASAAQGSHTEAFF. Written as DNA, the CDR3 is TGTGCCAGCGCCGCACAGGGGAGTCACACTGAAGCTTTCTTT.

This clonotype occurred a few times. V gene TRBV5-6 combines with J gene TRBJ2-2; 12 nucleotides line up with TRBD1. With V trimmed by 4 bases and J by 0 bases, 4 bases remained unmatched. The CDR3 consists of 17 residues. CDR1 is SGHDT, CDR2 YYEEEE, per germline. The CDR3 coding sequence is TGTGCCAGCAGCCCTGGGACAGGGGGCGCGAACACCGGGGAGCTGTTTTTT. Encoded protein: CASSPGTGGANTGELFF. Filled out from reference TRBV5-6 and TRBJ2-2, the complete variable domain reads DAGVTQSPTHLIKTRGQQVTLRCSPKSGHDTVSWYQQALGQGPQFIFQYYEEEERQRGNFPDRFSGHQFPNYSSELNVNALLLGDSALYLCASSPGTGGANTGELFFGEGSRLTVL.

This clonotype was detected many times. The chain carries TRBV2 and TRBJ1-2; TRBD1 aligns across 8 bases. The CDR3 is made up of 15 amino acids. J lost 3 bases, V lost 6 bases, and 9 bases had no gene match. In germline, CDR1 is SNHLY, CDR2 FYNNEI. The CDR3 protein is CASRAPTGGDYGYTF. The CDR3, as DNA: TGTGCCAGCAGGGCACCAACAGGGGGGGACTATGGCTACACCTTC.

In this sample, this clonotype turned up many times. The chain is built from TRBV3-1 and TRBJ2-5; the D gene is possibly TRBD2 (5 bases). The V and J ends lost 0 bases and 3 bases respectively, with 11 bases between them. Germline CDR1 is LGHDT and CDR2 is YNNKEL (reference sequence). CDR3 size: 15 residues. CDR3 nucleotides: TGTGCCAGCAGCCAAGATTCGGGGAACAAAGAGACCCAGTACTTC. Protein sequence: CASSQDSGNKETQYF.